This TCR beta chain was identified in a study of CD8+ T cells in alopecia areata. With 0 bases removed from V and 8 bases from J, the gap between germline ends came to 14 bases. The germline V gene has CDR1 SGDLS and CDR2 YYNGEE. The CDR3 totals 15 residues. Described treatment: oral pan-JAK inhibitor, 5-10 mg twice daily. Following extraction, RNA underwent reverse transcription to cDNA, which served as the sequencing template. Repertoires were generated with immunoSEQ multiplex PCR, while TCRdb's copy carries only in-frame clones and drops some. The sample contains a few hundred thousand clones, about two fifths of which appear only once.

The chain carries TRBV9 and TRBJ2-2; maybe TRBD2 (5 bases). This receptor was taken from a human donor with alopecia areata. Source: CD4+ T cells sorted from blood, taken around week 30, from a patient treated with tofacitinib. CDR3 sequence: CASSVGTVASGELFF. The CDR3 DNA reads as TGTGCCAGCAGCGTAGGCACGGTAGCGTCGGGGGAGCTGTTTTTT.